These 8 T cell receptor beta chains were sequenced from one sample in a study of shared clonotypes between healthy human individuals. CD8 cells classed as naive were CD45RO-negative and positively selected for CCR7, excluding terminally differentiated effector memory CD45RA+ cells. The repertoire was sequenced with immunoSEQ multiplex PCR; TCRdb's copy has only in-frame clones and lacks some. The sample contains about 2 million clones, approximately 94% of which appear only once. The source material was naive CD8+ T cells sorted from blood. These receptors came from a young man in good health.

The rearrangement uses TRBV9 and TRBJ2-1; D may correspond to TRBD1 or TRBD2 (7 bases each). This CDR3 spans 15 amino acids. Germline V lookup: CDR1 SGDLS, CDR2 YYNGEE. V lost 3 bases, J lost 4 bases, and 14 bases lay in between. CDR3 residues: CASSASGTEYNEQFF. CDR3 coding DNA: TGTGCCAGCAGCGCAAGCGGGACAGAATACAATGAGCAGTTCTTC.

The V and J genes are TRBV28 and TRBJ1-5; a possible D gene is TRBD1 (5 bases). V was clipped by 9 bases and J by 0 bases, with 12 bases between them. Germline-derived CDR1 and CDR2 are MDHEN and SYDVKM. CDR3 size: 14 residues. The CDR3 spells CASVQGYSNQPQHF. CDR3 coding DNA: TGTGCCAGTGTCCAGGGATATAGCAATCAGCCCCAGCATTTT.

This chain links TRBV13 with TRBJ1-2; 8 bases align to TRBD1. Looked up from germline, CDR1 is PRHDT and CDR2 is FYEKMQ (reference sequence). The V gene end was trimmed by 1 base and the J gene end by 1 base; junction bases not matched to a gene: 8. CDR3 length: 17 amino acids. CDR3 DNA sequence: TGTGCCAGCAGCTTAGTCCTTGGACAGGGAAATAACTATGGCTACACCTTC. Protein product: CASSLVLGQGNNYGYTF.

The V gene is TRBV27, the J gene TRBJ1-5; the D gene is possibly TRBD1 (6 bases). V lost 2 bases to trimming and J lost 4 bases, with 12 bases between them. The CDR3 covers 15 residues. Per germline, CDR1 MNHEY and CDR2 SMNVEV (reference sequence). The CDR3 is CASSLRGVWNQPQHF. The CDR3 nucleotides read TGTGCCAGCAGTTTAAGGGGGGTGTGGAATCAGCCCCAGCATTTT.

V gene TRBV6-5 combines with J gene TRBJ2-5; TRBD2 is a possible D gene (6 bases). Germline-derived CDR1 and CDR2 are MNHEY and SVGAGI. The ends were cut back, 2 bases at V and 11 bases at J, with 12 bases in the middle. The CDR3 is 12 residues long. The CDR3 loop reads CASSYPPGEQYF. The CDR3 DNA follows: TGTGCCAGCAGTTACCCCCCGGGGGAGCAGTACTTC.

The V gene is TRBV14, the J gene TRBJ2-3; D uncertain. Trimming left V 0 bases short and J 4 bases short, with 8 bases between. The CDR3 sequence is 14 residues long. CDR1 is SGHDN, CDR2 FVKESK, per germline. The CDR3 sequence: CASSQEHSADTQYF. CDR3 nucleotides: TGTGCCAGCAGCCAAGAGCACTCCGCAGATACGCAGTATTTT.

The chain joins TRBV18 to TRBJ2-3; 12 bases map to TRBD1. CDR3 length: 18 residues. Germline V lookup: CDR1 KGHSH, CDR2 LQKENI. J gave up 4 bases and V 1 base, and 9 bases lay outside the gene matches. The CDR3 bases are TGTGCCAGCTCACCACTAAGGGACAGGGGGCGGTACGCAGATACGCAGTATTTT. It is translated as CASSPLRDRGRYADTQYF. The variable domain in full, completed from reference TRBV18 and TRBJ2-3, reads NAGVMQNPRHLVRRRGQEARLRCSPMKGHSHVYWYRQLPEEGLKFMVYLQKENIIDESGMPKERFSAEFPKEGPSILRIQQVVRGDSAAYFCASSPLRDRGRYADTQYFGPGTRLTVL.

This chain connects TRBV11-2 to TRBJ2-2; D call uncertain. Trimming pared 2 bases from V and 3 bases from J, leaving 7 bases between. The CDR3 is made up of 14 amino acids. Germline V CDR1 and CDR2: SGHAT, FQNNGV. The CDR3 reads CASSLISYTGELFF. The CDR3 DNA follows: TGTGCCAGCAGCTTAATCAGTTACACCGGGGAGCTGTTTTTT.